The 21 T cell receptor beta chains reported below all come from one sample, sequenced in a study of OX40 agonist ivuxolimab in advanced cancers. Assay: immunoSEQ multiplex PCR; the TCRdb copy retains only in-frame clones and omits some. The sample records roughly 90,000 clones, 75% to 90% being singletons. The sequences come from CD4+ or CD8+ T cells sorted from blood, collected in a trial of the OX40 agonist ivuxolimab. The receptor source for this set is an adult with an advanced solid tumor such as melanoma, head and neck, liver or kidney cancer.

This chain connects TRBV7-3 to TRBJ2-2, with D hard to call. V lost 6 bases and J 6 bases, leaving 11 bases between the germline ends. Germline CDR1 reads SGHTA; CDR2 reads FQGTGA. The CDR3 covers 13 residues. CDR3 bases: TGTGCCAGCAGTTATGTTAGGGCCGGGGAGCTGTTTTTT. Residues: CASSYVRAGELFF.

V and J are TRBV30 and TRBJ2-6; the D is unclear. V dropped 5 bases and J dropped 4 bases, with 9 bases sitting between them. Germline V CDR1 and CDR2: GTSNPN, SVGIG (reference sequence). The CDR3 consists of 13 residues. CDR3 residues: CAWGSEGANVLTF. Here the CDR3 DNA reads TGTGCCTGGGGATCTGAGGGGGCCAACGTCCTGACTTTC.

V and J are TRBV30 and TRBJ1-1; D is uncertain. The V end was cut by 5 bases, the J end by 5 bases, with 9 bases between. The CDR3 runs to 11 residues. Germline assignment: CDR1 GTSNPN and CDR2 SVGIG (reference sequence). In DNA, the CDR3 is TGTGCCTGGTCATGGCGGACTGAAGCTTTCTTT. This gives the protein CAWSWRTEAFF.

V is TRBV14 and J is TRBJ2-5, with D possibly TRBD1 on 6 matching bases. V was shortened by 4 bases and J by 2 bases, with 14 bases between the two germline ends. The CDR3 length is 15 residues. CDR1 and CDR2 (germline): SGHDN, FVKESK. The CDR3 is CASSLQTGPQETQYF. CDR3 DNA sequence: TGTGCCAGCAGCCTCCAGACAGGCCCTCAAGAGACCCAGTACTTC.

The rearrangement joins TRBV4-2 to TRBJ1-6, with D tentatively TRBD1 (5 bases). The CDR3 extends over 20 amino acids. Germline V gene sequence: CDR1 LGHNA, CDR2 YNFKEQ. Trimming left V 2 bases short and J 0 bases short, with 20 bases between. CDR3 sequence (DNA): TGTGCCAGCAGCCAATCCCCCCGGGCAGGAAGGGGCTCCTATAATTCACCCCTCCACTTT. Protein: CASSQSPRAGRGSYNSPLHF.

The rearrangement links TRBV5-1 to TRBJ1-4; D gene uncertain. In germline, CDR1 is SGHRS, CDR2 YFSETQ. Trimming took 0 bases from V and 7 from J, leaving 10 bases between them. The CDR3 spans 14 residues. The CDR3: CASSLGGGSEKLFF. The CDR3 bases are TGCGCCAGCAGCTTGGGGGGAGGCAGTGAAAAACTGTTTTTT.

This chain connects TRBV27 to TRBJ1-1; D remains unclear. Trimming pared 0 bases from V and 2 bases from J, leaving 10 bases between. Germline V lookup: CDR1 MNHEY, CDR2 SMNVEV (reference sequence). The CDR3 sequence is 15 residues long. In DNA form, the CDR3 reads TGTGCCAGCAGTTTATCCCTGGGGAGAAACACTGAAGCTTTCTTT. Protein sequence: CASSLSLGRNTEAFF.

The chain joins TRBV7-8 to TRBJ1-2; D unresolved. The V end lost 6 bases, the J end lost 2 bases, and 10 bases lay between the germline ends. This CDR3 is built from 13 residues. Germline V gene data show CDR1 as SGHVS and CDR2 as FQNEAQ. The CDR3 DNA reads TGTGCCAGCAGATTGGACGGGAACTATGGCTACACCTTC. This encodes CASRLDGNYGYTF.

This clone has a single count. This chain connects TRBV7-2 to TRBJ2-2; 12 bases match TRBD2. The junction had 6 bases not matched to a gene; V was cut back by 5 bases and J by 2 bases. The CDR3 extends over 17 amino acids. Germline CDR1 and CDR2: SGHTA and FQGNSA. The CDR3 loop reads CASSGRLAGDNTGELFF. The CDR3 nucleotides read TGTGCCAGCAGCGGAAGACTAGCGGGGGATAACACCGGGGAGCTGTTTTTT.

This chain joins TRBV9 and TRBJ2-7; D remains ambiguous. From germline, CDR1 is SGDLS and CDR2 YYNGEE. Trimming shortened V by 3 bases and J by 2 bases, and 12 bases separated the two germline ends. This CDR3 has 14 amino acids. The CDR3 loop reads CASSAQSQPYEQYF. CDR3 nucleotides: TGTGCCAGCAGCGCTCAATCACAGCCCTACGAGCAGTACTTC.

The chain joins TRBV7-3 to TRBJ2-7; 8 bases agree with TRBD2. V trimming: 6 bases; J trimming: 2 bases; junction bases outside the gene matches: 9. CDR3 length: 15 residues. Germline V gives CDR1 SGHTA, CDR2 FQGTGA. The CDR3 region has the DNA TGTGCCAGCAGTCACGTCGGCGGGGGGACCTACGAGCAGTACGTC. It encodes CASSHVGGGTYEQYV.

J is TRBJ1-2 and V is TRBV7-9, with 7 bases aligning to TRBD1. This CDR3 region has 17 residues. The germline V gene encodes CDR1 SEHNR and CDR2 FQNEAQ (reference sequence). J lost 1 base, V lost 3 bases, and 11 bases had no gene match. DNA of the CDR3: TGTGCCAGCAGCTTGGGGGACAGAGGAATTCTTAACTATGGCTACACCTTC. It codes for CASSLGDRGILNYGYTF.

V gene TRBV19 combines with J gene TRBJ2-2; D possibly uses TRBD1 or TRBD2 (6 bases each). V lost 5 bases and J lost 4, with 17 bases in between. The CDR3 runs 16 residues. Germline values: CDR1 LNHDA, CDR2 SQIVND (reference sequence). This chain's CDR3 is CASSPLGGQGTGELFF. CDR3 DNA: TGTGCCAGTAGTCCCTTGGGGGGACAAGGCACCGGGGAGCTGTTTTTT. The full variable domain, rest sourced from reference TRBV19 and TRBJ2-2, is DGGITQSPKYLFRKEGQNVTLSCEQNLNHDAMYWYRQDPGQGLRLIYYSQIVNDFQKGDIAEGYSVSREKKESFPLTVTSAQKNPTAFYLCASSPLGGQGTGELFFGEGSRLTVL.

The chain carries TRBV28 and TRBJ2-3; TRBD2 might be the D (5 bases). This CDR3 comprises 15 residues. V lost 10 bases and J lost 0, with 17 bases in between. CDR1 and CDR2 from the germline V gene are MDHEN and SYDVKM. The CDR3: CAILDSVTSTDTQYF. For the CDR3, the DNA is TGTGCCATCCTCGATAGCGTTACTAGCACAGATACGCAGTATTTT.

The chain employs TRBV7-2 and TRBJ2-1; tentatively, D is TRBD2 (6 bases). CDR1 and CDR2 from the germline V gene are SGHTA and FQGNSA. The V and J ends lost 5 bases and 15 bases respectively, with 17 bases between them. This CDR3 has 12 residues. CDR3 residues: CASSDSGTSRFF. The CDR3, as DNA: TGTGCCAGCAGCGACTCAGGGACTTCACGGTTCTTC.

The chain carries TRBV29-1 and TRBJ1-3; D is unclear. CDR3 length equals 16 residues. Germline V gene lookup returns CDR1 SQVTM and CDR2 ANQGSEA. The V end was cut by 1 base, the J end by 1 base, with 14 bases between. For the CDR3, the DNA is TGCAGCGTTGAAGCTTCCCCACTGGTATCTGGAAACACCATATATTTT. It translates to CSVEASPLVSGNTIYF.

V usage is TRBV7-2 and J usage is TRBJ1-5; TRBD1 matches at 8 bases. The CDR3 totals 16 residues. With V trimmed by 1 base and J by 5 bases, 7 bases remained unmatched. From germline, CDR1 is SGHTA and CDR2 FQGNSA. The CDR3 protein is CASSLVGTGHYQPQHF. The DNA for the CDR3 is TGTGCCAGCAGCTTAGTAGGGACAGGACACTATCAGCCCCAGCATTTT.

The V gene is TRBV7-8, the J gene TRBJ1-2, with unresolved D. With 2 bases removed from V and 4 bases from J, the gap between germline ends came to 11 bases. Germline V CDR1 and CDR2: SGHVS, FQNEAQ. The CDR3 extends over 14 amino acids. Written as DNA, the CDR3 is TGTGCCAGCAGCTTAAACAGTCTATCCTATGGCTACACCTTC. Translating gives CASSLNSLSYGYTF. The entire variable domain, with the rest obtained from reference TRBV7-8 and TRBJ1-2, is as follows: GAGVSQSPRYKVAKRGQDVALRCDPISGHVSLFWYQQALGQGPEFLTYFQNEAQLDKSGLPSDRFFAERPEGSVSTLKIQRTQQEDSAVYLCASSLNSLSYGYTFGSGTRLTVV.

This clone has only a few counts. The chain couples TRBV6-6 to TRBJ1-1; perhaps TRBD1 as D (6 bases). CDR1 is MNHNY and CDR2 is SVGAGI in the germline V gene (reference sequence). The V gene lost 0 bases and the J gene lost 1 base, with 6 bases spanning the gap. This CDR3 has 14 residues. CDR3 nucleotide sequence: TGTGCCAGCAGTTACTCGACAGGGAACACTGAAGCTTTCTTT. Translating gives CASSYSTGNTEAFF.

The rearrangement uses TRBV5-1 and TRBJ2-2; a possible D gene is TRBD1 (5 bases). Germline V lookup: CDR1 SGHRS, CDR2 YFSETQ. The CDR3 consists of 14 residues. Trimming took 4 bases from V and 4 from J, leaving 11 bases between them. The CDR3 protein is CASSLQGFTGELFF. The DNA for the CDR3 is TGCGCCAGCAGCCTGCAGGGATTCACCGGGGAGCTGTTTTTT.

J is TRBJ2-3 and V is TRBV28, with 7 bases aligning to TRBD1. The junction had 19 bases not matched to a gene; V was cut back by 5 bases and J by 2 bases. The CDR3 loop spans 19 amino acids. Germline V gene sequence: CDR1 MDHEN, CDR2 SYDVKM. CDR3 DNA sequence: TGTGCCAGCAGTACCCGATCTTGGATACGGGACAGCCACACAGATACGCAGTATTTT. Translated: CASSTRSWIRDSHTDTQYF.